This entry lists 25 T cell receptor beta chains sequenced from one sample in a study of blood T cell repertoires in COVID-19. Libraries were prepared by immunoSEQ multiplex PCR; TCRdb keeps only in-frame clonotypes and omits some of them. The sample lists more than 150,000 clones, nearly 80% seen once, with 26% in the top ten. Sequencing used peripheral blood. These receptors all come from a woman in her seventies with acute or convalescent COVID-19.

The V and J genes are TRBV19 and TRBJ1-5; D remains ambiguous. Per germline, CDR1 LNHDA and CDR2 SQIVND (reference sequence). The CDR3 spans 14 residues. Between the trimmed V and J ends, which lost 0 bases and 1 base, there was a span of 4 bases. The CDR3 spells CASSIDESNQPQHF. CDR3 bases: TGTGCCAGTAGTATAGATGAGAGCAATCAGCCCCAGCATTTT.

The V call is TRBV3-1 (or the pseudogene TRBV3-2), the J call TRBJ1-5; TRBD1 agrees at 7 bases. The CDR3 is made up of 15 amino acids. After removal of 1 base from V and 7 bases from J, the junction contained 7 bases not matched to a gene. The germline V gene has CDR1 LGHDT and CDR2 YNNKEL (reference sequence). The CDR3 sequence is CASSQGTGAYQPQHF. The CDR3 DNA sequence: TGTGCCAGCAGCCAAGGGACAGGAGCATACCAGCCCCAGCATTTT.

The table lists this clone with a few counts. The J gene is TRBJ2-1, the V gene TRBV10-1; no firm D call. Trimming removed 2 bases from V and 4 bases from J, with 12 bases in between. This CDR3 is 15 amino acids long. Germline V gene lookup returns CDR1 WNHNN and CDR2 SYGVQD (reference sequence). CDR3 loop: CASSETRLLYNEQFF. The CDR3, as DNA: TGCGCCAGCAGTGAGACTCGACTCCTATACAATGAGCAGTTCTTC.

V usage is TRBV10-3 and J usage is TRBJ2-1; D is possibly TRBD2 (5 bases). The CDR3 is 14 residues long. Germline V gene sequence: CDR1 ENHRY, CDR2 SYGVKD. Trimming took off 7 bases at V and 5 bases at J, with 15 bases between the two ends. The CDR3 reads CAIKGEAGNNEQFF. DNA for the CDR3: TGTGCCATCAAGGGAGAGGCAGGAAACAATGAGCAGTTCTTC.

The CDR3 bases are TGTGCCAGCAGCCGACGACAGATCTCCTACAATGAGCAGTTCTTC. Translation: CASSRRQISYNEQFF. The chain joins TRBV5-4 to TRBJ2-1, with D possibly being TRBD1 (5 bases). The CDR3 runs to 15 residues. Germline CDR1 SGHNT, CDR2 YYREEE (reference sequence). Trimming shortened V by 4 bases and J by 0 bases, and 11 bases separated the two germline ends.

This chain joins TRBV5-1 and TRBJ1-6, with 7 nucleotides matching TRBD1. CDR1 and CDR2 (germline): SGHRS, YFSETQ. The CDR3 loop spans 15 amino acids. V trimming: 2 bases; J trimming: 2 bases; junction bases outside the gene matches: 1. The CDR3 DNA follows: TGCGCCAGCAGCTTAGGGGGCGCCTATAATTCACCCCTCCACTTT. Translating gives CASSLGGAYNSPLHF.

Only one count was recorded for this clone. The chain carries TRBV19 and TRBJ1-2; the match to TRBD1 covers 10 bases. J was trimmed by 6 bases and V by 9 bases; bases with no gene match: 16. The V gene's germline CDR1 is LNHDA and CDR2 SQIVND (reference sequence). This CDR3 is 16 amino acids long. The CDR3 region has the DNA TGTGCCAGCGGGGACAGGGGAGCCCCAGACTTTCATGGCTACACCTTC. Protein sequence: CASGDRGAPDFHGYTF.

This clone was detected only once. The chain carries TRBV12-3 or TRBV12-4 and TRBJ2-1; D possibly corresponds to TRBD2 (5 bases). The CDR3 loop spans 11 amino acids. V gave up 4 bases and J gave up 15 bases, with 13 bases separating them. This CDR3 is CASSSREPPFF. Here the CDR3 DNA reads TGTGCCAGCAGTTCGAGGGAACCCCCGTTCTTC.

The chain links TRBV24-1 to TRBJ1-3; TRBD1 matches 11 bases. Losses at the gene ends were 7 bases for V and 4 bases for J; bases not matched to a gene: 11. CDR3 length: 17 residues. Germline V lookup: CDR1 KGHDR, CDR2 SFDVKD. CDR3 residues: CATRGQGVKASGNTIYF. CDR3 nucleotide sequence: TGTGCCACCAGGGGACAGGGGGTGAAAGCCTCGGGAAACACCATATATTTT.

Written as DNA, the CDR3 is TGTGCCAGCAGTCCTGACAGGGGAAGCAATCAGCCCCAGCATTTT. Translating gives CASSPDRGSNQPQHF. The chain is built from TRBV6-5 and TRBJ1-5, with 8 bases fitting TRBD1. Germline CDR1 and CDR2: MNHEY and SVGAGI. The V segment lost 5 bases and the J segment 1 base; nucleotides outside the gene matches: 4. The CDR3 loop spans 15 amino acids.

The V and J genes are TRBV5-1 and TRBJ2-1; TRBD2 matches 13 bases. CDR3 length: 16 amino acids. The V gene end was trimmed by 0 bases and the J gene end by 10 bases; junction bases not matched to a gene: 7. Germline-derived CDR1 and CDR2 are SGHRS and YFSETQ. CDR3 in DNA: TGCGCCAGCAGCTTGGGGACTAGCGGGAGATCACAGGAGCAGTTCTTC. Its protein product is CASSLGTSGRSQEQFF.

The CDR3 here is CASSVGAGVGTNEKLFF. The CDR3 DNA reads as TGTGCCAGCAGTGTGGGGGCAGGGGTTGGAACTAATGAAAAACTGTTTTTT. V gene TRBV6-1 combines with J gene TRBJ1-4; possibly TRBD1 for D (6 bases). Trimming removed 4 bases at V and 1 base at J, with 16 bases between. CDR1 MNHNS and CDR2 SASEGT come from the germline V gene. This CDR3 has 17 residues.

This rearrangement joins TRBV5-8 to TRBJ2-7; D perhaps matches TRBD1 (5 bases). Germline lookup yields CDR1 SGHTS and CDR2 YDEGEE. Trimming pared 0 bases from V and 5 bases from J, leaving 12 bases between. This CDR3 has 14 amino acids. The CDR3 DNA is TGTGCCAGCAGCTTGGGTCAGGGATCCGACGAGCAGTACTTC. It specifies CASSLGQGSDEQYF.

The chain joins TRBV27 to TRBJ2-7; 9 nucleotides line up with TRBD1. This CDR3 region has 13 residues. The germline V gene has CDR1 MNHEY and CDR2 SMNVEV (reference sequence). Trimming at V came to 6 bases and at J to 4 bases, leaving 4 bases not matched to a gene. For the CDR3, the DNA is TGTGCCAGCAGCTTCGGGACAGGGTACGAGCAGTACTTC. Its protein product is CASSFGTGYEQYF.

J is TRBJ1-2 and V is TRBV29-1; no reliable D call. Germline V gene lookup returns CDR1 SQVTM and CDR2 ANQGSEA. The CDR3 covers 14 residues. Trimming stripped 5 bases from V and 5 bases from J, with 18 bases between. The DNA for the CDR3 is TGCAGCGTTCTCGGGAATCCAGAGGCTTATGGCTACACCTTC. Amino acids: CSVLGNPEAYGYTF.

The chain recombines TRBV7-9 with TRBJ2-1; 9 bases map to TRBD2. The CDR3 is 16 residues long. The V gene's germline CDR1 is SEHNR and CDR2 FQNEAQ (reference sequence). The V and J ends lost 4 bases and 4 bases, in that order; junction bases with no gene match: 8. CDR3 in DNA: TGTGCCAGCAGCTCTACTAGCGGGCGGACGTACAATGAGCAGTTCTTC. Translation: CASSSTSGRTYNEQFF.

CDR3 coding DNA: TGTGCCTGGGCGGAGCGTCGAATTCAAAATGAAAAACTGTTTTTT. Residues: CAWAERRIQNEKLFF. This chain uses TRBV30 with TRBJ1-4, with unresolved D. The V gene lost 5 bases and the J gene lost 5 bases, with 18 bases spanning the gap. In germline, CDR1 is GTSNPN, CDR2 SVGIG (reference sequence). There are 15 residues in the CDR3.

The chain combines TRBV4-2 with TRBJ2-1; D is unresolved. The CDR3 is made up of 14 amino acids. From germline, CDR1 is LGHNA and CDR2 YNFKEQ. Between the trimmed V and J ends, which lost 1 base and 0 bases, there was a span of 4 bases. The CDR3 sequence: CASSQVFSYNEQFF. The CDR3 nucleotides are TGTGCCAGCAGCCAAGTATTCTCCTACAATGAGCAGTTCTTC.

The chain carries TRBV19 and TRBJ2-7; tentatively, D is TRBD2 (6 bases). CDR1 and CDR2 (germline): LNHDA, SQIVND (reference sequence). The V gene lost 5 bases and the J gene lost 3 bases, with 14 bases spanning the gap. This CDR3 contains 14 residues. The CDR3 sequence: CASSLRGTGYEQYF. The CDR3 DNA reads TGTGCCAGTAGTCTGCGCGGGACCGGCTACGAGCAGTACTTC.

The CDR3 nucleotides read TGTGCCACCAGCAGAGATGTCAGGGGTCAGCCCCAGCATTTT. This codes for CATSRDVRGQPQHF. The chain employs TRBV15 and TRBJ1-5; D possibly corresponds to TRBD1 (6 bases). Per germline, CDR1 LNHNV and CDR2 YYDKDF (reference sequence). Trimming cost V 0 bases and J 6 bases, with 9 bases left between them. The length of the CDR3 is 14 residues. Full variable domain (outside the CDR3, taken from reference TRBV15 and TRBJ1-5): DAMVIQNPRYQVTQFGKPVTLSCSQTLNHNVMYWYQQKSSQAPKLLFHYYDKDFNNEADTPDNFQSRRPNTSFCFLDIRSPGLGDTAMYLCATSRDVRGQPQHFGDGTRLSIL.

The chain combines TRBV6-1 with TRBJ1-4, with 7 bases aligning to TRBD1. The V and J ends lost 2 bases and 4 bases, in that order; junction bases with no gene match: 4. Germline V gene data show CDR1 as MNHNS and CDR2 as SASEGT. CDR3 size: 15 residues. The CDR3 DNA reads TGTGCCAGCAGTGAACCGGGACAGCTTAATGAAAAACTGTTTTTT. Translated, it gives CASSEPGQLNEKLFF.

The chain recombines TRBV20-1 with TRBJ2-1; 7 bases agree with TRBD2. The germline V gene encodes CDR1 DFQATT and CDR2 SNEGSKA (reference sequence). CDR3 length equals 14 residues. V lost 3 bases, J lost 6 bases, and 8 bases stayed unmatched. CDR3 region: CSASGRAGFNEQFF. CDR3 bases: TGCAGTGCTAGTGGGAGGGCCGGGTTCAATGAGCAGTTCTTC.

In nucleotides, the CDR3 is TGTGCCAGTAGTATCGGGACAGGGCAAGGAAACACCATATATTTT. It encodes CASSIGTGQGNTIYF. V is TRBV19 and J is TRBJ1-3, with TRBD1 matching over 9 bases. CDR3 length: 15 amino acids. Per germline, CDR1 LNHDA and CDR2 SQIVND (reference sequence). Germline trimming cut 3 bases from V and 4 bases from J; bases unmatched to any gene: 4.

V and J are TRBV11-2 and TRBJ2-1; D is possibly TRBD2 (5 bases). CDR3 length: 13 amino acids. V lost 5 bases, J lost 7 bases, and 12 bases lay in between. The germline V gene encodes CDR1 SGHAT and CDR2 FQNNGV. CDR3 loop: CASSPAGVNEQFF. CDR3 nucleotide sequence: TGTGCCAGCAGCCCCGCCGGGGTAAATGAGCAGTTCTTC.

The rearrangement uses TRBV5-5 and TRBJ2-3; TRBD2 matches at 10 bases. Losses at the gene ends were 0 bases for V and 4 bases for J; bases not matched to a gene: 14. This CDR3 is 19 amino acids long. Germline CDR1 is SGHKS and CDR2 is YYEKEE (reference sequence). Here the CDR3 DNA reads TGTGCCAGCAGCTTGGTTCAGCGGGAGGGCCCTCAGGGTGCAGATACGCAGTATTTT. It translates to CASSLVQREGPQGADTQYF.